This T cell receptor (beta chain) was captured by sequencing in a study of cytomegalovirus exposure and HLA in healthy donors. The V end was cut by 0 bases, the J end by 8 bases, with 5 bases between. Germline V gene data show CDR1 as SGHNT and CDR2 as YYREEE (reference sequence). The CDR3 totals 12 residues. PCR was performed using 60 Vbeta and 13 Jbeta primers. Method: immunoSEQ multiplex PCR; TCRdb's copy keeps in-frame clones and lacks some. Of about 99,000 clones detected, approximately 80% appear once; the ten largest clones hold 5% to 6.5%. This clone was observed a single time. Its specificity is unknown. Regarding the study as a whole: TCR beta chains associated with HLA were, in a later analysis, more clonally expanded than equally common others.

The sequenced sample consisted of PBMCs. This sequence was found in a woman aged 18-30 years in good health and CMV-seropositive. This rearrangement joins TRBV5-4 to TRBJ1-4; D is undetermined. For the CDR3, the DNA is TGTGCCAGCAGCTTGGTGGGCGAAAAACTGTTTTTT. Translation gives CASSLVGEKLFF.